This T cell receptor beta chain is from a study of blood T cells in healthy people across ages. Next came a second PCR, run for roughly 7 to 12 cycles, which used a sample-barcoded 5' primer along with a J-beta primer mix. Using its own MiXCR run on the 5' RACE reads, TCRdb lists one record per CDR3 protein. The repertoire consists of about 1.1 million distinct CDR3 sequences, with around two fifths occurring once and the leading ten covering around 14%. The source material was blood. The receptor's source is a man between 18 and 35 years old in good health.

Here the CDR3 reads CSARDPLIREQFF. As DNA, the CDR3 is TGCAGTGCTAGAGACCCTCTAATTCGTGAGCAGTTCTTC. This sequence joins TRBV20-1 and TRBJ2-1, with D hard to call. The CDR3 length is 13 residues. The V end was cut by 0 bases, the J end by 9 bases, with 12 bases between. Looked up from germline, CDR1 is DFQATT and CDR2 is SNEGSKA (reference sequence).